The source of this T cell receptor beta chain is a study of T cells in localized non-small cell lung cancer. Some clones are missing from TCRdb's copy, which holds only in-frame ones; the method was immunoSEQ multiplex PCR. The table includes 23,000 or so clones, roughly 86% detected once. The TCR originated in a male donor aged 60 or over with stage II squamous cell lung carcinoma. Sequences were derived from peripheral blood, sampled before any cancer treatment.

CDR3 DNA: TGCAGCGTTGAAGATCAAAAGGGCTCTGGGGCCAACGTCCTGACTTTC. It translates to CSVEDQKGSGANVLTF. The J gene is TRBJ2-6, the V gene TRBV29-1, with D hard to call. Trimming left V 0 bases short and J 0 bases short, with 9 bases between. This CDR3 comprises 16 residues. Germline-derived CDR1 and CDR2 are SQVTM and ANQGSEA.